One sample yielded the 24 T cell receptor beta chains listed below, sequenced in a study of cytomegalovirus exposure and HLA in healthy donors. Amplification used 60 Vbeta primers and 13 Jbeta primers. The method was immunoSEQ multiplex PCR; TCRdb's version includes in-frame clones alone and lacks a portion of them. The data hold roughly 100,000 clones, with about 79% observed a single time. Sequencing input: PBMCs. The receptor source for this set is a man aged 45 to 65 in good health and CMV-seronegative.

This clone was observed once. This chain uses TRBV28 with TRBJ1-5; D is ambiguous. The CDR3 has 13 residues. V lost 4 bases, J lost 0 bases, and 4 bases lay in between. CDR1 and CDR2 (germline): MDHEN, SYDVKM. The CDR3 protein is CASSSFSNQPQHF. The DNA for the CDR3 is TGTGCCAGCAGTTCTTTTAGCAATCAGCCCCAGCATTTT. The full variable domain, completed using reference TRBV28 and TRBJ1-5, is DVKVTQSSRYLVKRTGEKVFLECVQDMDHENMFWYRQDPGLGLRLIYFSYDVKMKEKGDIPEGYSVSREKKERFSLILESASTNQTSMYLCASSSFSNQPQHFGDGTRLSIL.

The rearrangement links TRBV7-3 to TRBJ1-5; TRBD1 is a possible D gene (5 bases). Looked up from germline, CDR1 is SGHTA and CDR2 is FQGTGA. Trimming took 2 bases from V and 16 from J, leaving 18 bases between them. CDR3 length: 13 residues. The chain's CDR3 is CASSLQSDSPRHF. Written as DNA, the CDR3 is TGTGCCAGCAGCTTACAATCCGACAGTCCCCGACATTTT.

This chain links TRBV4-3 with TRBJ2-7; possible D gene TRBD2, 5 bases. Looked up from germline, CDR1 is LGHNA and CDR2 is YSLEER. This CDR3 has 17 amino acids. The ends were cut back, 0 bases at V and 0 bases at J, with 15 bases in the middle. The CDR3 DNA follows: TGCGCCAGCAGCCAAGATCTGGGGAGCCAAAGCTCCTACGAGCAGTACTTC. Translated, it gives CASSQDLGSQSSYEQYF.

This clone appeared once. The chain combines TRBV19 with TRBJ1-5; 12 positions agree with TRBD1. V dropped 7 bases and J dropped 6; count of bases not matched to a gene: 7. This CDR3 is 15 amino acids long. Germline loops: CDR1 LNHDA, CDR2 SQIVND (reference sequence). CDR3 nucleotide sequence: TGTGCCAGTATGAGGGGACAGGGGGCTGTTCAGCCCCAGCATTTT. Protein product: CASMRGQGAVQPQHF.

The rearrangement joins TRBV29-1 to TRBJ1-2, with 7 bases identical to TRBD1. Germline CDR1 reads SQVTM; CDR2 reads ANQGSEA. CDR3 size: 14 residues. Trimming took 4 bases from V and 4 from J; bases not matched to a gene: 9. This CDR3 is CSVGLGQQSYGYTF. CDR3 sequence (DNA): TGCAGCGTTGGACTGGGACAGCAGTCCTATGGCTACACCTTC.

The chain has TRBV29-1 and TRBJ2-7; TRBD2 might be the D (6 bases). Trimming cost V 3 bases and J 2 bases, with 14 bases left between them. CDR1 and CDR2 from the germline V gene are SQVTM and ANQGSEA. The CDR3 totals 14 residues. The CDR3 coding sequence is TGCAGCGTTGATTCGGGGACGGGAGCCTACGAGCAGTACTTC. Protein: CSVDSGTGAYEQYF.

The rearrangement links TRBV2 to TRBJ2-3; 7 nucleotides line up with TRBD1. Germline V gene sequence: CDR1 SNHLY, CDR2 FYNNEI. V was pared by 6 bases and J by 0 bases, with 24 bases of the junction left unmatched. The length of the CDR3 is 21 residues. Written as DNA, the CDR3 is TGTGCCAGCAGGCCCCCGGCGTCGGACAGGCTATCCCCATCTAGCACAGATACGCAGTATTTT. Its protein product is CASRPPASDRLSPSSTDTQYF. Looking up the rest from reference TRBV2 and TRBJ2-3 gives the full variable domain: EPEVTQTPSHQVTQMGQEVILRCVPISNHLYFYWYRQILGQKVEFLVSFYNNEISEKSEIFDDQFSVERPDGSNFTLKIRSTKLEDSAMYFCASRPPASDRLSPSSTDTQYFGPGTRLTVL.

The CDR3 protein is CASSILGRDDQPQHF. CDR3 coding DNA: TGTGCCAGCAGTATCTTAGGGAGGGACGATCAGCCCCAGCATTTT. This chain joins TRBV28 and TRBJ1-5, with D perhaps TRBD1 (5 bases). This CDR3 comprises 15 residues. Germline CDR1 reads MDHEN; CDR2 reads SYDVKM. V was shortened by 5 bases and J by 5 bases, with 16 bases between the two germline ends.

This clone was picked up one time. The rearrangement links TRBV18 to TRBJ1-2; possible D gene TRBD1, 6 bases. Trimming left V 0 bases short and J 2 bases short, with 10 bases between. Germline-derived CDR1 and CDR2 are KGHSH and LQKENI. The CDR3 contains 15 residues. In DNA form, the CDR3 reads TGTGCCAGCTCACCACCGTTAACAGGGAACTATGGCTACACCTTC. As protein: CASSPPLTGNYGYTF.

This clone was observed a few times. As DNA, the CDR3 is TGTGCCAGCAGGGGGGACAGGGCGGTTGAACTGTTTTTT. This sequence encodes CASRGDRAVELFF. The gene calls are TRBV2 and TRBJ1-4; 9 positions agree with TRBD1. Unmatched junction bases numbered 8, after V lost 6 bases and J lost 12 bases. Germline-derived CDR1 and CDR2 are SNHLY and FYNNEI. This CDR3 has 13 residues.

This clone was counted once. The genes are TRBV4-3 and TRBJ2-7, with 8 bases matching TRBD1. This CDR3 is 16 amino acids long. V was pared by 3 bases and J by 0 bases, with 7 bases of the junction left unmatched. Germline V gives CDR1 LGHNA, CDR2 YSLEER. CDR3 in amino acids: CASSHGTGALSYEQYF. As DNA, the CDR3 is TGCGCCAGCAGCCACGGGACAGGTGCCCTCTCCTACGAGCAGTACTTC.

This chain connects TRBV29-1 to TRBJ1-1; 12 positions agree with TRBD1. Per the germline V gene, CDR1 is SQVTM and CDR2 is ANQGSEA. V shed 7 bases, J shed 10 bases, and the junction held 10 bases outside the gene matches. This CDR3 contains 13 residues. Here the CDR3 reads CSDTGTGGIGAFF. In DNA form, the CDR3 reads TGCAGCGATACCGGGACAGGGGGCATTGGAGCTTTCTTT.

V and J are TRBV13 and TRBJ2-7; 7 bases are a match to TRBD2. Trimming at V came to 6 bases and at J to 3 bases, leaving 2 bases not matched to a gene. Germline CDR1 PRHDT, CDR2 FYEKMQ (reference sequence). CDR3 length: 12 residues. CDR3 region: CASRRENYEQYF. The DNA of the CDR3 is TGTGCCAGCAGGCGGGAGAACTACGAGCAGTACTTC.

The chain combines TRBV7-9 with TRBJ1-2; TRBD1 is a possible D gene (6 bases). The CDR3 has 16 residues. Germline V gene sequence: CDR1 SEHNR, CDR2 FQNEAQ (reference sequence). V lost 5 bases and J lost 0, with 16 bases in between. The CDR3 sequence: CASSASGHIPNYGYTF. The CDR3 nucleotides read TGTGCCAGCAGCGCGTCGGGACACATCCCTAACTATGGCTACACCTTC.

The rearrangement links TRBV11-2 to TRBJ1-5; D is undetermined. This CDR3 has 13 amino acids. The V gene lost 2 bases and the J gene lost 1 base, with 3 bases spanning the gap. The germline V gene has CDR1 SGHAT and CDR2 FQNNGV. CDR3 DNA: TGTGCCAGCAGCTTATCAAGCAATCAGCCCCAGCATTTT. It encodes CASSLSSNQPQHF.

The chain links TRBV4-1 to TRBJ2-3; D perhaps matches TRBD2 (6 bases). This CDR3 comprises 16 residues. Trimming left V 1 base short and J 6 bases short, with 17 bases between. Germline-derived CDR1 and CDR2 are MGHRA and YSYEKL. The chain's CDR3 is CASSQGLGAGRDTQYF. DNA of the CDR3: TGCGCCAGCAGCCAAGGGCTCGGAGCGGGTAGGGATACGCAGTATTTT.

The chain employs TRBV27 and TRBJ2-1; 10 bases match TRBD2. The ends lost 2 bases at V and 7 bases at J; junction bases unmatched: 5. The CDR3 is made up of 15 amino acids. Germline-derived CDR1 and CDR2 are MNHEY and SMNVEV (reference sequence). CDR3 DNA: TGTGCCAGCAGTTTAAGGCTAGCGGGAGAGAATGAGCAGTTCTTC. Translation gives CASSLRLAGENEQFF.

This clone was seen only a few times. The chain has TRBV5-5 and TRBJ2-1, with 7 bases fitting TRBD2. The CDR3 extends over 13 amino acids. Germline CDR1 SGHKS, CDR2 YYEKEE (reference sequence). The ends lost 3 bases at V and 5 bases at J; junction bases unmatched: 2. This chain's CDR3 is CASSSLADNEQFF. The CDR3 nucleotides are TGTGCCAGCAGCTCGCTAGCGGACAATGAGCAGTTCTTC. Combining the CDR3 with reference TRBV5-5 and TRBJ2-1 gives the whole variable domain DAGVTQSPTHLIKTRGQQVTLRCSPISGHKSVSWYQQVLGQGPQFIFQYYEKEERGRGNFPDRFSARQFPNYSSELNVNALLLGDSALYLCASSSLADNEQFFGPGTRLTVL.

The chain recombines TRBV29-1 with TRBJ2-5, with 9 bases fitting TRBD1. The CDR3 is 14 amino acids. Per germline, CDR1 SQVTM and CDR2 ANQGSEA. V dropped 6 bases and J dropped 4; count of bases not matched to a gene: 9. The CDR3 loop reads CSVSGTGSGETQYF. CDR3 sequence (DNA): TGCAGCGTATCCGGGACAGGGAGTGGAGAGACCCAGTACTTC.

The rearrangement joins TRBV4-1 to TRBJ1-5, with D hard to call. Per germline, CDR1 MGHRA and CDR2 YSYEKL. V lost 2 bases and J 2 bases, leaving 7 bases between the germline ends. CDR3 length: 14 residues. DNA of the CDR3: TGCGCCAGCAGCCAACCGGGTCGCAATCAGCCCCAGCATTTT. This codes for CASSQPGRNQPQHF.

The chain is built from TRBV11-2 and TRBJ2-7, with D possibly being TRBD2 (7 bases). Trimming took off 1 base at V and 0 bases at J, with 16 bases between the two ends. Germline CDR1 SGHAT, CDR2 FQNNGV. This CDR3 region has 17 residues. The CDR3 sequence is CASSLGGGGATSYEQYF. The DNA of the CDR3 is TGTGCCAGCAGCTTAGGGGGGGGCGGGGCGACCTCCTACGAGCAGTACTTC.

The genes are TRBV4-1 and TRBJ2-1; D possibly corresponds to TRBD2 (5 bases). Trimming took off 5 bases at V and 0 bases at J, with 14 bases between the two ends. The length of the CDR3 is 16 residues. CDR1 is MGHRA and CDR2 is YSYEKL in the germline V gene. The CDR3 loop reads CASSTLSASSYNEQFF. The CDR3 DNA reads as TGCGCCAGCAGCACCCTTAGCGCCAGCTCCTACAATGAGCAGTTCTTC.

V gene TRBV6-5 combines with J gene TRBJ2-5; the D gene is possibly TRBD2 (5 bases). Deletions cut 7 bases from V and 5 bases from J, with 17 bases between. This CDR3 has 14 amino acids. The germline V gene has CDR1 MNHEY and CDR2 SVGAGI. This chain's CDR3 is CASIQPGERETQYF. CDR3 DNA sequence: TGTGCCAGCATCCAACCCGGGGAGAGGGAGACCCAGTACTTC.

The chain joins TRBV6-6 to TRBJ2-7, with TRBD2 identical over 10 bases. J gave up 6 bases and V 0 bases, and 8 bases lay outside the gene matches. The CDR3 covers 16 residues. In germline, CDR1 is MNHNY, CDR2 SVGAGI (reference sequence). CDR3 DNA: TGTGCCAGCAGTTACTCGGCTAGCGGGAGCTCCAGCGAGCAGTACTTC. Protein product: CASSYSASGSSSEQYF.